The present T cell receptor beta chain was sequenced within a study of post-analysis software for immune sequencing data. Study-level results: There were five TRBV segments more frequent in patients than controls, and TRBV5-6, TRBV5-1 and TRBV20-1 were among them.

The CDR3 loop spans 16 amino acids. CDR1 is DFQATT and CDR2 is SNEGSKA in the germline V gene (reference sequence). Unmatched junction bases numbered 10, after V lost 2 bases and J lost 3 bases. As to this clonotype: The antigen remains undetermined.

Unique molecular identifiers featured in each of the TCR beta cDNA libraries. TCRdb reprocessed the PCR reads with MiXCR, giving one entry per CDR3 protein. The table has 750,000 to 950,000 distinct CDR3 sequences, around 50% seen once. The chain carries TRBV20-1 and TRBJ2-3; 8 bases align to TRBD1. The sequenced sample consisted of blood. The clonotype originates from a girl aged 10-17 years with multiple sclerosis. The CDR3 reads CSARRPGGLGTDTQYF. Written as DNA, the CDR3 is TGCAGTGCTAGAAGACCAGGGGGCTTGGGTACAGATACGCAGTATTTT.